This TCR beta chain was documented in a study of blood T cell repertoires in COVID-19. Recruited during active infection, patients (from Seattle) were subsequently followed longitudinally. As handled by the study authors: From reference gene primer amplification, estimates of nucleated cell counts were derived. Profiling relied on immunoSEQ multiplex PCR, and the TCRdb table lists in-frame clones only, not all of them. V and J calls plus clone size are reproduced from that table; the DNA served to infer D and trimming. In the table there are 250,000 to 350,000 clones, about 90% of which are singletons. Between the trimmed V and J ends, which lost 0 bases and 6 bases, there was a span of 9 bases. The germline V gene has CDR1 LNHNV and CDR2 YYDKDF (reference sequence). The CDR3 covers 13 residues.

The TCR originated in a woman aged 45-65 years with COVID-19, enrolled during active disease. The J gene is TRBJ2-7, the V gene TRBV15; no definite D call. Sequencing was carried out using peripheral blood. The DNA of the CDR3 is TGTGCCACCAGCAGAGATCGAGAGAGCGAGCAGTACTTC. Translating gives CATSRDRESEQYF.